The following is a TCR beta chain sequence with its context. A read error may produce the germline difference seen at one junction end. Germline CDR1 and CDR2: SNHLY and FYNNEI. CDR3 length: 14 residues. This sample is part of a study of blood T cell repertoires in COVID-19. Study summary: Acute and convalescent COVID-19 samples came from the United States, Italy and Spain. In each case, the material was cDNA or gDNA derived from T cells, B-cell-depleted T cells, or PBMCs.

As originally analysed: Nucleated cell counts were estimated from reference gene primer amplification. TCRdb keeps only in-frame clones here, not all; method: immunoSEQ multiplex PCR. The V and J calls and clone size were taken over from that table, and D and trimming were inferred from the DNA. This repertoire shows 65,000 to 80,000 clones, 75% to 90% found once; its top ten account for 12%. The chain couples TRBV2 to TRBJ1-6; D call uncertain. The clonotype comes from a human donor in a cohort sampled during active COVID-19. Sequencing input: peripheral blood. In DNA, the CDR3 is TGTGCCAGCATTGGAGGCATACTTAATTCATCCCTCCACTTT. This codes for CASIGGILNSSLHF. Supplemented by reference TRBV2 and TRBJ1-6, the full variable domain reads EPEVTQTPSHQVTQMGQEVILRCVPISNHLYFYWYRQILGQKVEFLVSFYNNEISEKSEIFDDQFSVERPDGSNFTLKIRSTKLEDSAMYFCASIGGILNSSLHFGNGTRLTVT.